Presented here are 25 T cell receptor beta chains from one specimen sequenced in a study of blood T cell repertoires in COVID-19. Repertoires were generated with immunoSEQ multiplex PCR, while TCRdb's copy carries only in-frame clones and drops some. The sample lists approximately 400,000 clones; 87% were seen once. The sample comprised PBMCs or T cells enriched from blood (not recorded which). The receptors were sampled from a man aged 25-40 years who had recovered from COVID-19.

The V call is TRBV28, the J call TRBJ2-6, with a weak D call TRBD2 (6 bases). Per the germline V gene, CDR1 is MDHEN and CDR2 is SYDVKM. Trimming left V 2 bases short and J 4 bases short, with 9 bases between. The CDR3 is made up of 15 amino acids. CDR3: CASSLGGEGANVLTF. The CDR3 region has the DNA TGTGCCAGCAGTTTAGGCGGGGAAGGGGCCAACGTCCTGACTTTC.

This sequence joins TRBV3-1 (or the pseudogene TRBV3-2) and TRBJ1-5, with D perhaps matching TRBD1 (6 bases). Germline lookup yields CDR1 LGHDT and CDR2 YNNKEL (reference sequence). This CDR3 region has 17 residues. V dropped 6 bases and J dropped 0 bases, with 18 bases sitting between them. The DNA of the CDR3 is TGTGCCAGCAGGGTAGAGGGGGGGTGGAATAGCAATCAGCCCCAGCATTTT. Protein product: CASRVEGGWNSNQPQHF.

The sample holds a few counts of this clone. The rearrangement joins TRBV11-3 to TRBJ2-7, with unresolved D. The CDR3 runs 13 residues. Germline-derived CDR1 and CDR2 are SGHNT and YENEEA. The V end was cut by 4 bases, the J end by 6 bases, with 13 bases between. The CDR3 coding sequence is TGTGCCAGCAGCTCCTGCCCTAGGTGCGAGCAGTACTTC. It translates to CASSSCPRCEQYF. Complete variable domain (other parts from reference TRBV11-3 and TRBJ2-7): EAGVVQSPRYKIIEKKQPVAFWCNPISGHNTLYWYLQNLGQGPELLIRYENEEAVDDSQLPKDRFSAERLKGVDSTLKIQPAELGDSAVYLCASSSCPRCEQYFGPGTRLTVT.

The chain combines TRBV21-1 with TRBJ1-4. TRBV21-1 is noted as a pseudogene. The CDR3 length is 17 residues. CDR3 in DNA: TGTGCCAGCAGCAAAGCCGTAGGACTGCTCGCTAATGAAAAACTGTTTTTT. It encodes CASSKAVGLLANEKLFF.

The V and J genes are TRBV2 and TRBJ1-5, with TRBD1 identical over 8 bases. Germline V gives CDR1 SNHLY, CDR2 FYNNEI. Trimming removed 6 bases from V and 7 bases from J; junction bases left unmatched: 2. This CDR3 is 12 amino acids long. The CDR3 sequence is CASRDRAQPQHF. DNA for the CDR3: TGTGCCAGCAGGGACAGGGCCCAGCCCCAGCATTTT.

V and J are TRBV6-5 and TRBJ2-2, with D possibly TRBD2 on 6 matching bases. CDR1 MNHEY and CDR2 SVGAGI come from the germline V gene. V lost 4 bases, J lost 1 base, and 10 bases lay in between. This CDR3 contains 15 residues. In DNA, the CDR3 is TGTGCCAGCAGTTCCCGGGACTGGAACACCGGGGAGCTGTTTTTT. Residues: CASSSRDWNTGELFF.

The chain recombines TRBV5-4 with TRBJ2-7; D may be TRBD1 (6 bases). Trimming removed 1 base at V and 0 bases at J, with 17 bases between. Germline CDR1 reads SGHNT; CDR2 reads YYREEE (reference sequence). The CDR3 totals 17 residues. In DNA form, the CDR3 reads TGTGCCAGCAGCTTGATTTCGGGCAGGGGTAGCTCCTACGAGCAGTACTTC. Encoded protein: CASSLISGRGSSYEQYF. Drawing the rest from reference TRBV5-4 and TRBJ2-7, the complete variable domain is ETGVTQSPTHLIKTRGQQVTLRCSSQSGHNTVSWYQQALGQGPQFIFQYYREEENGRGNFPPRFSGLQFPNYSSELNVNALELDDSALYLCASSLISGRGSSYEQYFGPGTRLTVT.

The V call is TRBV7-2, the J call TRBJ2-5; 8 nucleotides align to TRBD2. With 4 bases clipped from V and 1 base from J, the junction kept 8 bases outside the gene matches. The CDR3 is made up of 16 amino acids. Germline CDR1 and CDR2: SGHTA and FQGNSA. The CDR3 DNA follows: TGTGCCAGCAGCTCCGGACTAGCAACTTTCCAAGAGACCCAGTACTTC. Protein sequence: CASSSGLATFQETQYF.

The chain carries TRBV30 and TRBJ1-5; 11 bases agree with TRBD1. From germline, CDR1 is GTSNPN and CDR2 SVGIG (reference sequence). After removal of 1 base from V and 6 bases from J, the junction contained 8 bases not matched to a gene. This CDR3 is 16 amino acids long. CDR3 coding DNA: TGTGCCTGGAGTGGCCCTGGGACAGGGGGGCGTCAGCCCCAGCATTTT. Protein: CAWSGPGTGGRQPQHF. Full variable domain (outside the CDR3, taken from reference TRBV30 and TRBJ1-5): SQTIHQWPATLVQPVGSPLSLECTVEGTSNPNLYWYRQAAGRGLQLLFYSVGIGQISSEVPQNLSASRPQDRQFILSSKKLLLSDSGFYLCAWSGPGTGGRQPQHFGDGTRLSIL.

The DNA of the CDR3 is TGTGCCAGCAGCCAAGGAGGAGGGGTGGCTTTCTTT. As protein: CASSQGGGVAFF. The V and J genes are TRBV3-1 (or the pseudogene TRBV3-2) and TRBJ1-1; a possible D gene is TRBD1 (5 bases). V dropped 1 base and J dropped 11 bases, with 11 bases sitting between them. The length of the CDR3 is 12 residues. Germline CDR1 LGHDT, CDR2 YNNKEL (reference sequence).

This chain uses TRBV6-5 with TRBJ1-1, with no clear D. This CDR3 spans 12 amino acids. Trimming removed 4 bases at V and 0 bases at J, with 3 bases between. Germline V gene data show CDR1 as MNHEY and CDR2 as SVGAGI. CDR3 in amino acids: CASSSVNTEAFF. The CDR3 nucleotides are TGTGCCAGCAGTTCTGTGAACACTGAAGCTTTCTTT.

This chain joins TRBV7-2 and TRBJ1-1; TRBD1 agrees at 7 bases. Germline V gives CDR1 SGHTA, CDR2 FQGNSA. The CDR3 contains 14 residues. V shed 4 bases, J shed 3 bases, and the junction held 5 bases outside the gene matches. DNA for the CDR3: TGTGCCAGCAGCTCCCCGACAGGGTACACTGAAGCTTTCTTT. Amino acids: CASSSPTGYTEAFF.

The genes are TRBV7-9 and TRBJ1-2, with 9 bases identical to TRBD1. Losses at the gene ends were 5 bases for V and 2 bases for J; bases not matched to a gene: 12. CDR3 length: 17 amino acids. From germline, CDR1 is SEHNR and CDR2 FQNEAQ (reference sequence). In nucleotides, the CDR3 is TGTGCCAGCAGCACCCGGTCCCCGGGACAGGGAAACTATGGCTACACCTTC. Translating it yields CASSTRSPGQGNYGYTF.

The rearrangement joins TRBV5-1 to TRBJ1-1; TRBD1 aligns across 7 bases. This CDR3 region has 14 residues. Germline V CDR1 and CDR2: SGHRS, YFSETQ. Unmatched junction bases numbered 9, after V lost 2 bases and J lost 8 bases. CDR3 DNA sequence: TGCGCCAGCAGCTTAGATACAGGGGCGACGGAAGCTTTCTTT. It is translated as CASSLDTGATEAFF. The whole variable domain, remainder taken from reference TRBV5-1 and TRBJ1-1, is KAGVTQTPRYLIKTRGQQVTLSCSPISGHRSVSWYQQTPGQGLQFLFEYFSETQRNKGNFPGRFSGRQFSNSRSEMNVSTLELGDSALYLCASSLDTGATEAFFGQGTRLTVV.

The V call is TRBV9, the J call TRBJ1-4; tentative D call: TRBD1 (6 bases). The CDR3 spans 14 residues. V lost 0 bases and J 8 bases, leaving 11 bases between the germline ends. Per the germline V gene, CDR1 is SGDLS and CDR2 is YYNGEE. The CDR3 DNA is TGTGCCAGCAGCGTAGGGGGGCTGGGGGAAAAACTGTTTTTT. Encoded protein: CASSVGGLGEKLFF. Complete variable domain (other parts from reference TRBV9 and TRBJ1-4): DSGVTQTPKHLITATGQRVTLRCSPRSGDLSVYWYQQSLDQGLQFLIQYYNGEERAKGNILERFSAQQFPDLHSELNLSSLELGDSALYFCASSVGGLGEKLFFGSGTQLSVL.

V gene TRBV6-5 combines with J gene TRBJ1-2; 9 bases are a match to TRBD1. The length of the CDR3 is 15 residues. Germline lookup yields CDR1 MNHEY and CDR2 SVGAGI. Trimming at V came to 5 bases and at J to 8 bases, leaving 12 bases not matched to a gene. The CDR3 sequence is CASSIGGQGLGGYTF. CDR3 nucleotides: TGTGCCAGCAGTATAGGGGGACAGGGACTAGGGGGCTACACCTTC.

The chain employs TRBV5-6 and TRBJ1-2; D ambiguous. Germline lookup yields CDR1 SGHDT and CDR2 YYEEEE. The CDR3 contains 17 residues. V lost 2 bases and J lost 1, with 18 bases in between. CDR3 loop: CASSFYSTGTNNYGYTF. CDR3 nucleotides: TGTGCCAGCAGCTTTTATTCAACGGGAACCAATAACTATGGCTACACCTTC. The full variable domain, with the rest looked up from reference TRBV5-6 and TRBJ1-2, is DAGVTQSPTHLIKTRGQQVTLRCSPKSGHDTVSWYQQALGQGPQFIFQYYEEEERQRGNFPDRFSGHQFPNYSSELNVNALLLGDSALYLCASSFYSTGTNNYGYTFGSGTRLTVV.

V gene TRBV5-5 combines with J gene TRBJ1-2, with D possibly TRBD1 on 5 matching bases. V was clipped by 0 bases and J by 7 bases, with 16 bases between them. The germline V gene has CDR1 SGHKS and CDR2 YYEKEE (reference sequence). The CDR3 covers 15 residues. The CDR3 protein is CASSLEGGEVSGYTF. CDR3 nucleotide sequence: TGTGCCAGCAGCTTGGAGGGAGGGGAGGTGTCTGGCTACACCTTC.

The chain recombines TRBV19 with TRBJ1-1; tentatively, D is TRBD1 (6 bases). This CDR3 is built from 13 residues. Deletions cut 11 bases from V and 4 bases from J, with 17 bases between. Germline CDR1 and CDR2: LNHDA and SQIVND (reference sequence). CDR3 sequence (DNA): TGTGCCGTAAGAGGACAGTCCACCACTGAAGCTTTCTTT. Amino acids: CAVRGQSTTEAFF. Complete variable domain (other parts from reference TRBV19 and TRBJ1-1): DGGITQSPKYLFRKEGQNVTLSCEQNLNHDAMYWYRQDPGQGLRLIYYSQIVNDFQKGDIAEGYSVSREKKESFPLTVTSAQKNPTAFYLCAVRGQSTTEAFFGQGTRLTVV.

V usage is TRBV5-1 and J usage is TRBJ2-2; D is uncertain. Between the trimmed V and J ends, which lost 0 bases and 0 bases, there was a span of 9 bases. The CDR3 spans 16 residues. Germline CDR1 is SGHRS and CDR2 is YFSETQ. CDR3 bases: TGCGCCAGCAGCTTGGATTCCAACACGAACACCGGGGAGCTGTTTTTT. Translating gives CASSLDSNTNTGELFF.

V and J are TRBV7-8 and TRBJ1-2; D not resolved. V dropped 1 base and J dropped 5 bases, with 17 bases sitting between them. CDR1 is SGHVS and CDR2 is FQNEAQ in the germline V gene. The CDR3 spans 16 residues. Written as DNA, the CDR3 is TGTGCCAGCAGCTTAGAGGGTCCAACGGAGGATTATGGCTACACCTTC. Its protein product is CASSLEGPTEDYGYTF. Looking up the rest from reference TRBV7-8 and TRBJ1-2 gives the full variable domain: GAGVSQSPRYKVAKRGQDVALRCDPISGHVSLFWYQQALGQGPEFLTYFQNEAQLDKSGLPSDRFFAERPEGSVSTLKIQRTQQEDSAVYLCASSLEGPTEDYGYTFGSGTRLTVV.

The chain uses TRBV18 and TRBJ1-3, with D tentatively TRBD1 (5 bases). The CDR3 totals 16 residues. Germline-derived CDR1 and CDR2 are KGHSH and LQKENI. Trimming removed 4 bases from V and 0 bases from J, with 13 bases in between. CDR3 in DNA: TGTGCCAGCTCACGCGGGACGCCTAGCTCTGGAAACACCATATATTTT. Amino acids: CASSRGTPSSGNTIYF.

V gene TRBV18 combines with J gene TRBJ1-1; D is perhaps TRBD1 (5 bases). The V gene's germline CDR1 is KGHSH and CDR2 LQKENI. The CDR3 totals 15 residues. V was cut by 5 bases and J by 1 base, with 14 bases left in between. The CDR3 DNA reads as TGTGCCAGCTCAATTTATGGGGGGAAGAACACTGAAGCTTTCTTT. It yields the protein CASSIYGGKNTEAFF.

The rearrangement joins TRBV19 to TRBJ1-2; 10 nucleotides match TRBD1. CDR1 is LNHDA and CDR2 is SQIVND in the germline V gene (reference sequence). V was clipped by 5 bases and J by 5 bases; unmatched bases: 11. The CDR3 sequence is 16 residues long. CDR3 bases: TGTGCCAGTAGTCCGGAGACAGGGGGCAGAAGGTATGGCTACACCTTC. It specifies CASSPETGGRRYGYTF.

In the case of this clone: At one of its ends the junction is not consistent with the germline gene, which may arise from a read error. Other DNA sequences in this sample translate to the same CDR3. The CDR3 here is CASSLAPGGSYEQYF. CDR3 bases: TGCGCCAGCAGCTTGGCCCCAGGGGGCTCCTATGAGCAGTACTTC. The rearrangement joins TRBV5-1 to TRBJ2-7, with 8 bases lining up with TRBD1. This CDR3 comprises 15 residues. Germline CDR1 and CDR2: SGHRS and YFSETQ.